The clone carrying this TCR beta chain was counted only a few times. Its antigen is not identified. These data originate in a study of T cell repertoires in cytomegalovirus infection. Study context: Recently identified HLA-C-restricted CMV epitopes and well-studied HLA-B-restricted CMV epitopes were used by the study. Public TCR beta signatures were indicative of both CMV infection and a matching HLA type. General study findings and limits: Summed public TCR beta family frequency identified CMV carriers bearing the relevant HLA.

Via MiXCR, TCRdb re-called the reads, giving one row per CDR3 protein. The table shows some 940,000 distinct CDR3 sequences, with less than 35% occurring only once. The CDR3 is 16 amino acids. CDR1 is MGHDK, CDR2 SYGVNS, per germline. V shed 0 bases, J shed 5 bases, and the junction held 7 bases outside the gene matches. V usage is TRBV25-1 and J usage is TRBJ2-4, with TRBD1 matching over 7 bases. Sequences were derived from cultured CD8+ T cells from PBMCs, sampled from culture after CMV antigen stimulation. This receptor was taken from a human donor in good health (CMV status not recorded). Some clones in this sample may be carry-over from other donors' samples. CDR3 nucleotide sequence: TGTGCCAGCAGTGAATATTACCGAACAGGGGAAAACATTCAGTACTTC. Translated: CASSEYYRTGENIQYF.